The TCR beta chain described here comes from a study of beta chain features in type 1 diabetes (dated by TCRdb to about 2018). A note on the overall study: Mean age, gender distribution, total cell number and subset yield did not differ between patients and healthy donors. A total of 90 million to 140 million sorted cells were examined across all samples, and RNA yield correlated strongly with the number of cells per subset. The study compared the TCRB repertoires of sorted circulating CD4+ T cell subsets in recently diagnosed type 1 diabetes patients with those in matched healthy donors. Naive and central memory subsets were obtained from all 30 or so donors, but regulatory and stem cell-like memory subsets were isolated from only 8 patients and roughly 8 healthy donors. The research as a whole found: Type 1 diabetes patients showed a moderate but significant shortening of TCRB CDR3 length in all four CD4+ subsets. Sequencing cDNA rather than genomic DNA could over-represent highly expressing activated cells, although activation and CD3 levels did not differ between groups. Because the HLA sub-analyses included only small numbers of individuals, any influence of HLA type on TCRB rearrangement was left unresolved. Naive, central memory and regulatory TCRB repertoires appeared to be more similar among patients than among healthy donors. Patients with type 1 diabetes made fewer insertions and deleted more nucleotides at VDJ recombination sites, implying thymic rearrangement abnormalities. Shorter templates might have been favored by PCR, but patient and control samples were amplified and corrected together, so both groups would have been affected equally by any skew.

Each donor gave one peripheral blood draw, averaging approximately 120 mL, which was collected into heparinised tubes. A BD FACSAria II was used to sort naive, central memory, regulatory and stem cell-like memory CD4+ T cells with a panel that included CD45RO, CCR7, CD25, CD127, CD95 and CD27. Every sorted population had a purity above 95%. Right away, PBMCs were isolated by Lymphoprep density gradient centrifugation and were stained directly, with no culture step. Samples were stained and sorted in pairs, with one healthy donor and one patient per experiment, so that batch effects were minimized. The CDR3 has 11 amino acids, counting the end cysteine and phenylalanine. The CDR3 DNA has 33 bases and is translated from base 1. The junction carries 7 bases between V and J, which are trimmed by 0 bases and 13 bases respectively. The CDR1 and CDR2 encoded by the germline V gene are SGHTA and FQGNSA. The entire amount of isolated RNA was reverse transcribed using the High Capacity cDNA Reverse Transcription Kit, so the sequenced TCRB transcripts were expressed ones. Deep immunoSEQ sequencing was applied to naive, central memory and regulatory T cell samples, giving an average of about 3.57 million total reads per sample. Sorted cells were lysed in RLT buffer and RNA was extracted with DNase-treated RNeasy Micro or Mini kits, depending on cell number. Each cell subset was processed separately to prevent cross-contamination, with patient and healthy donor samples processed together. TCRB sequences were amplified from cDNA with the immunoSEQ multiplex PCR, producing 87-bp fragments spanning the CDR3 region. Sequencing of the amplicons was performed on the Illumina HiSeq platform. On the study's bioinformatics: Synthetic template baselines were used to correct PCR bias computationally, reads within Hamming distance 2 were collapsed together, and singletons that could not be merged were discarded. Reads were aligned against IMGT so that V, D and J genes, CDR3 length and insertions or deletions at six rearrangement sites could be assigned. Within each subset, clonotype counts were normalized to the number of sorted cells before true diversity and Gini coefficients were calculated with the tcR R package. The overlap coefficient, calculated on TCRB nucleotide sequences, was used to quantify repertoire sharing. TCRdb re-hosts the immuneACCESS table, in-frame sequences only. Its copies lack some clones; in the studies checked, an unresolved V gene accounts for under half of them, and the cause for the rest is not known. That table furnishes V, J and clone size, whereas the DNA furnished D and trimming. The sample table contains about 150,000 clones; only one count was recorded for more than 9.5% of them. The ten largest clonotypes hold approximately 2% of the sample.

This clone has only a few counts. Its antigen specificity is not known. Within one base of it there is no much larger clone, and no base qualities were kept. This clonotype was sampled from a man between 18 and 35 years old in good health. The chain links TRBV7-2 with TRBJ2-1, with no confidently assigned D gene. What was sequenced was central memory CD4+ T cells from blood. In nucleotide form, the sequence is TGTGCCAGCAGCTTAGCGTTAGGTCAGTTCTTC. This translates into CASSLALGQFF.